The 5 T cell receptor beta chains given below trace back to one sample, sequenced in a study of T cell repertoires in cytomegalovirus infection. One entry per CDR3 protein results from TCRdb running MiXCR on the reads. The data contain about 34,000 distinct CDR3 sequences, 40% to 65% of them seen just once; the ten biggest clones take up approximately 92%. For these TCRs, the target antigens are not known. The input for sequencing was CD8+ T cells from cultured PBMCs, taken from culture after CMV antigen stimulation. Receptors were obtained from a human donor in good health (CMV status not recorded). Some clones in this sample may be carry-over from other donors' samples.

This clonotype was counted at least ten times. The chain uses TRBV7-2 and TRBJ1-1, with 9 positions matching TRBD1. J lost 7 bases, V lost 7 bases, and 7 bases had no gene match. Germline loops: CDR1 SGHTA, CDR2 FQGNSA. The CDR3 spans 13 residues. The CDR3 protein is CASTQQGALEAFF. The CDR3 DNA reads TGTGCCAGCACCCAACAGGGGGCCCTTGAAGCTTTCTTT.

This chain uses TRBV7-3 with TRBJ1-1; D gene uncertain. The CDR3 has 13 residues. V shed 5 bases and J shed 2 bases, with 9 bases lying between them. The V gene's germline CDR1 is SGHTA and CDR2 FQGTGA. The CDR3 reads CASSTWGNTEAFF. DNA of the CDR3: TGTGCCAGCAGCACATGGGGAAACACTGAAGCTTTCTTT.

This chain links TRBV7-2 with TRBJ1-1, with TRBD1 matching over 9 bases. Germline trimming cut 4 bases from V and 5 bases from J; bases unmatched to any gene: 5. The CDR3 covers 14 residues. Germline CDR1 is SGHTA and CDR2 is FQGNSA. The CDR3 spells CASSWGQGGTEAFF. The CDR3 DNA reads TGTGCCAGCAGCTGGGGACAGGGAGGAACTGAAGCTTTCTTT.

V is TRBV12-3 or TRBV12-4 and J is TRBJ1-4, with 7 bases fitting TRBD1. The CDR3 sequence is 14 residues long. Unmatched junction bases numbered 10, after V lost 7 bases and J lost 8 bases. In DNA, the CDR3 is TGTGCCAGCACTCGACAGGGCTTGCGGGAAAAACTGTTTTTT. It translates to CASTRQGLREKLFF.

This clonotype turned up a few times. The rearrangement joins TRBV7-2 to TRBJ2-3; TRBD2 aligns across 9 bases. J was trimmed by 6 bases and V by 4 bases; bases with no gene match: 8. CDR1 is SGHTA and CDR2 is FQGNSA in the germline V gene. The CDR3 runs to 15 residues. CDR3 amino acids: CASSSLAGAVDTQYF. The CDR3 DNA reads TGTGCCAGCAGCTCCTTAGCGGGAGCCGTGGATACGCAGTATTTT.